This is a list of T cell receptor beta chains from one sample in a study of beta chain features in type 1 diabetes. The repertoire was sequenced with immunoSEQ multiplex PCR; TCRdb's copy has only in-frame clones and lacks some. The table shows 620,000 or so clones, with roughly a sixth occurring only once. Sequencing was carried out using naive CD4+ T cells from blood. The receptors were gathered from a man aged 18 to 30 in good health. The CDR3 runs from the conserved cysteine through the conserved F or W. A D gene is named only where the DNA matches it firmly. Some rows mark clone size as missing; the rest say once, few, many or name a class of expanded clone.

TRBV7-2,NA,TRBJ2-7,NA,CASSLVVEAEQYF,TGTGCCAGCAGCTTAGTCGTGGAGGCCGAGCAGTACTTC
TRBV7-2,NA,TRBJ2-7,NA,CASSQDHYEQYF,TGTGCCAGCAGCCAGGACCACTACGAGCAGTACTTC
TRBV2,NA,TRBJ2-5,few,CASSEALLAARTRNRETQYF,TGTGCCAGCAGTGAAGCGCTTCTCGCGGCTCGGACTCGTAATAGAGAGACCCAGTACTTC
TRBV11-3,TRBD2,TRBJ2-2,few,CASSAGLAEGGELFF,TGTGCCAGCAGCGCGGGACTAGCGGAAGGCGGGGAGCTGTTTTTT
TRBV10-2,NA,TRBJ2-4,NA,CASSEGRTRGAKNIQYF,TGCGCCAGCAGTGAGGGGCGGACTCGGGGGGCCAAAAACATTCAGTACTTC
TRBV7-2,TRBD2,TRBJ2-5,NA,CASTLFSPGGKETQYF,TGTGCCAGCACCTTATTTTCCCCGGGAGGCAAAGAGACCCAGTACTTC
TRBV5-1,NA,TRBJ2-5,NA,CASSSPKGQYF,TGCGCCAGCAGCTCTCCCAAGGGCCAGTACTTC
TRBV29-1,TRBD2,TRBJ2-1,NA,CSVVRLAGRNYNEQFF,TGCAGCGTTGTCAGGCTAGCGGGGAGAAATTACAATGAGCAGTTCTTC
TRBV2,NA,TRBJ1-5,NA,CASRGTVSNQPQHF,TGTGCCAGCAGGGGTACCGTTAGCAATCAGCCCCAGCATTTT
TRBV6-1,TRBD1,TRBJ2-5,NA,CASINRGGKETQYF,TGTGCCAGCATCAACAGGGGTGGCAAAGAGACCCAGTACTTC
TRBV7-2,TRBD1,TRBJ1-2,NA,CASSLATGGPGYTF,TGTGCCAGCAGCTTAGCAACAGGGGGTCCTGGCTACACCTTC
TRBV27,TRBD1,TRBJ1-4,NA,CASRGQGREKLFF,TGTGCCAGCAGAGGACAGGGACGGGAAAAACTGTTTTTT
TRBV25-1,NA,TRBJ2-5,few,CASSDVDSSETQYF,TGTGCCAGCAGTGACGTCGACTCCTCCGAGACCCAGTACTTC
TRBV7-2,NA,TRBJ2-2,NA,CASSSFHSTGELFF,TGTGCCAGCAGCTCCTTCCACAGCACCGGGGAGCTGTTTTTT
TRBV14,NA,TRBJ1-1,few,CASSQGPPNTEAFF,TGTGCCAGCAGCCAAGGTCCACCGAACACTGAAGCTTTCTTT
TRBV28,NA,TRBJ2-5,NA,CASSPASRETQYF,TGTGCCAGCAGCCCGGCCTCGAGGGAGACCCAGTACTTC
TRBV7-2,NA,TRBJ1-2,few,CASSQDGVTNYGYTF,TGTGCCAGCAGCCAAGACGGAGTTACTAACTATGGCTACACCTTC
TRBV20-1,NA,TRBJ1-2,NA,CSARVEGGYTF,TGCAGTGCTAGAGTCGAGGGTGGCTACACCTTC
TRBV5-4,NA,TRBJ2-7,few,CASSRGGDFSYEQYF,TGTGCCAGCAGCCGAGGTGGGGACTTCTCCTACGAGCAGTACTTC
TRBV28,TRBD2,TRBJ2-3,few,CASSLPGLGTDTQYF,TGTGCCAGCAGTTTACCGGGACTAGGGACAGATACGCAGTATTTT
TRBV2,NA,TRBJ2-3,NA,CASSPGVGVGTDTQYF,TGTGCCAGCAGTCCTGGGGTAGGGGTTGGCACAGATACGCAGTATTTT
TRBV4-1,NA,TRBJ2-5,few,CASSQAGTGETQYF,TGCGCCAGCAGCCAAGCCGGGACCGGGGAGACCCAGTACTTC
TRBV4-3,TRBD2,TRBJ2-1,NA,CASRRLAGGEQFF,TGCGCCAGCAGGCGACTAGCGGGAGGCGAGCAGTTCTTC
TRBV5-6,NA,TRBJ2-3,few,CASSLTLGPPDTQYF,TGTGCCAGCAGCTTGACCTTGGGGCCCCCAGATACGCAGTATTTT
TRBV5-4,TRBD1,TRBJ2-1,NA,CASSQDRLKTGNEQFF,TGTGCCAGCAGCCAGGACAGGCTTAAGACGGGCAATGAGCAGTTCTTC
TRBV6-1,NA,TRBJ2-1,NA,CASSERGEANEQFF,TGTGCCAGCAGTGAGAGAGGGGAAGCAAATGAGCAGTTCTTC
TRBV15,NA,TRBJ1-5,NA,CATSRDLQGGRTNQPQHF,TGTGCCACCAGCAGAGATCTGCAGGGCGGCCGCACTAATCAGCCCCAGCATTTT
TRBV18,NA,TRBJ2-5,NA,CASSPLVTQYF,TGTGCCAGCTCACCCCTGGTAACCCAGTACTTC
TRBV27,NA,TRBJ2-1,NA,CASSSEGQFNEQFF,TGTGCCAGCAGTTCAGAGGGACAATTCAATGAGCAGTTCTTC
TRBV5-1,TRBD2,TRBJ2-3,NA,CASSSRGDTDTQYF,TGCGCCAGCAGCTCGCGGGGGGACACAGATACGCAGTATTTT
TRBV11-2,TRBD1,TRBJ2-7,once,CASSWARTGFSYEQYF,TGTGCCAGCAGCTGGGCTAGGACAGGGTTTTCATACGAGCAGTACTTC
TRBV6-4,NA,TRBJ2-2,NA,CASSVSNTGELFF,TGTGCCAGCAGCGTTTCTAACACCGGGGAGCTGTTTTTT